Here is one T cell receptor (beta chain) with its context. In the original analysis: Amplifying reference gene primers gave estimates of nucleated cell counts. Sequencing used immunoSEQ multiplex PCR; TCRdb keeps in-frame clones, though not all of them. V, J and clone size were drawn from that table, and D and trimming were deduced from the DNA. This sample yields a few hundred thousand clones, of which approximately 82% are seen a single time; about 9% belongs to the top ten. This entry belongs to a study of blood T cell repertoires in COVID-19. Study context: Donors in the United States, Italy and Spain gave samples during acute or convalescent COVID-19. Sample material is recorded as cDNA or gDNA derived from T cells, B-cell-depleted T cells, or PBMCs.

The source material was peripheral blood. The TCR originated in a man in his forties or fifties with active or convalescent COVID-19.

CDR3 bases: TGCGCCAGCAGCCAAGAACGGGACTTTCTTAATTCACCCCTCCACTTT. Translated: CASSQERDFLNSPLHF. This chain links TRBV4-1 with TRBJ1-6; D might be TRBD1 (5 bases). Germline V gives CDR1 MGHRA, CDR2 YSYEKL. Trimming shortened V by 0 bases and J by 6 bases, and 12 bases separated the two germline ends. This CDR3 has 16 amino acids.